This is a list of T cell receptor beta chains from one sample in a study of blood T cell repertoires in COVID-19. Sequencing was performed with immunoSEQ multiplex PCR; in TCRdb, only in-frame clones are kept and a portion is missing. The sample records roughly 150,000 clones, 70% to 90% being singletons. Sequencing was carried out using peripheral blood. Receptors were obtained from a woman older than 75 with COVID-19, enrolled during active disease. Each CDR3 is given with its conserved first and last residue. A D gene is named only where the DNA matches it firmly. Clone sizes are given selectively: once, few, many, or a class where the clone is expanded.

V gene,J gene,clone size,D gene,CDR3 protein,CDR3 DNA
TRBV27,TRBJ2-3,-,-,CASMRGDTQYF,TGTGCCAGCATGAGAGGAGATACGCAGTATTTT
TRBV9,TRBJ2-1,-,-,CASSVVGAGNEQFF,TGTGCCAGCAGCGTAGTGGGGGCGGGCAATGAGCAGTTCTTC
TRBV7-9,TRBJ2-7,few,-,CASSLRGSNSYEQYF,TGTGCCAGCAGCTTAAGGGGGTCCAACTCCTACGAGCAGTACTTC
TRBV7-9,TRBJ2-3,few,TRBD1,CASFWGQASTDTQYF,TGTGCCAGCTTTTGGGGACAGGCTAGCACAGATACGCAGTATTTT
TRBV27,TRBJ1-5,-,-,CASSFMGRNQPQHF,TGTGCCAGCAGTTTTATGGGGCGCAATCAGCCCCAGCATTTT
TRBV24-1,TRBJ1-6,-,-,CATSDFPTGAGADNNSPLHF,TGTGCCACCAGTGATTTCCCAACCGGGGCGGGGGCAGATAATAATTCACCCCTCCACTTT
TRBV6-2/TRBV6-3,TRBJ2-5,-,-,CASSYSMSGSETQYF,TGTGCCAGCAGTTACTCGATGTCAGGGTCAGAGACCCAGTACTTC
TRBV19,TRBJ1-2,-,-,CASSPPLARWSYGYTF,TGTGCCTCGTCCCCTCCCTTAGCCCGATGGTCCTATGGCTACACCTTC
TRBV3-1/TRBV3-2,TRBJ2-1,few,-,CASCRSGYNEQFF,TGTGCCAGCTGTCGTAGCGGATACAATGAGCAGTTCTTC
TRBV19,TRBJ2-7,-,TRBD1,CASRDRDSSYEQYF,TGTGCCAGTAGAGACAGGGATTCCTCCTACGAGCAGTACTTC
TRBV10-3,TRBJ2-7,-,-,CAISLYDRTSSYEQYF,TGTGCCATCAGCCTATATGACAGGACAAGCTCCTACGAGCAGTACTTC
TRBV7-2,TRBJ2-6,-,-,CASSLPSGANVLTF,TGTGCCAGCAGCTTACCATCTGGGGCCAACGTCCTGACTTTC
TRBV4-3,TRBJ2-1,once,TRBD2,CASSQETTSGGFYNEQFF,TGCGCCAGCAGCCAAGAGACGACTAGCGGGGGGTTCTACAATGAGCAGTTCTTC
TRBV5-1,TRBJ2-7,-,TRBD1,CASSLGSGGRYEQYF,TGCGCCAGCAGCTTGGGTTCAGGGGGCCGATACGAGCAGTACTTC
TRBV18,TRBJ1-5,-,-,CASSYSVGDRNQPQHF,TGTGCCAGCTCATACTCAGTAGGGGATCGCAATCAGCCCCAGCATTTT
TRBV19,TRBJ1-2,-,TRBD1,CAATRTGHGYTF,TGTGCCGCAACCCGGACAGGGCATGGCTACACCTTC